What follows are 10 T cell receptor beta chains derived from one specimen sequenced in a study of blood T cell repertoires in COVID-19. Repertoires were generated with immunoSEQ multiplex PCR, while TCRdb's copy carries only in-frame clones and drops some. The sample lists about 75,000 clones; around 89% were seen once. Sequences were obtained from peripheral blood. Receptors were obtained from a human donor in a cohort sampled during active COVID-19.

CDR3 sequence reads: CASSSTGEGETQYF. The CDR3 nucleotides are TGTGCCAGCAGTTCGACAGGGGAGGGAGAGACCCAGTACTTC. The chain combines TRBV28 with TRBJ2-5; TRBD1 is a possible D gene (8 bases). The germline V gene has CDR1 MDHEN and CDR2 SYDVKM. The ends were cut back, 4 bases at V and 4 bases at J, with 13 bases in the middle. The CDR3 is 14 amino acids.

The V gene is TRBV11-2, the J gene TRBJ2-1; 9 bases line up with TRBD2. In germline, CDR1 is SGHAT, CDR2 FQNNGV. Trimming removed 2 bases from V and 9 bases from J; junction bases left unmatched: 8. The CDR3 covers 15 residues. Written as DNA, the CDR3 is TGTGCCAGCAGCTTAAGGGCGGGGGGGCCGTTTGAGCAGTTCTTC. Translating gives CASSLRAGGPFEQFF.

The chain couples TRBV7-9 to TRBJ1-3, with 7 bases lining up with TRBD1. CDR1 SEHNR and CDR2 FQNEAQ come from the germline V gene (reference sequence). V lost 0 bases, J lost 4 bases, and 12 bases stayed unmatched. This CDR3 region has 18 residues. CDR3 bases: TGTGCCAGCAGCTTAGCGTCCCCGGAGGGGGCGAGGGGAAACACCATATATTTT. Residues: CASSLASPEGARGNTIYF.

The rearrangement joins TRBV15 to TRBJ2-7; 11 bases line up with TRBD1. The trim removed 2 bases at V and 3 bases at J, leaving 3 bases unmatched. The CDR3 is 15 amino acids. The germline CDR1 and CDR2 sequences are LNHNV and YYDKDF (reference sequence). The CDR3 here is CATSRSGTGGYEQYF. As DNA, the CDR3 is TGTGCCACCAGCAGATCCGGGACAGGGGGCTACGAGCAGTACTTC.

The chain recombines TRBV7-9 with TRBJ2-3; 8 bases align to TRBD1. The CDR3 spans 15 residues. Germline CDR1 SEHNR, CDR2 FQNEAQ (reference sequence). Trimming removed 5 bases from V and 2 bases from J; junction bases left unmatched: 6. In DNA form, the CDR3 reads TGTGCCAGCAGCCCACGACAGGGGCCCACAGATACGCAGTATTTT. This encodes CASSPRQGPTDTQYF.

The chain is built from TRBV7-8 and TRBJ2-7; 8 bases are shared with TRBD1. V shed 1 base, J shed 7 bases, and the junction held 12 bases outside the gene matches. The CDR3 is 16 amino acids. The germline gives CDR1 SGHVS, CDR2 FQNEAQ. This chain's CDR3 is CASSLGAGDRWLEQYF. As DNA, the CDR3 is TGTGCCAGCAGCTTAGGCGCCGGGGACAGGTGGTTGGAGCAGTACTTC.

The chain joins TRBV5-1 to TRBJ2-5; possibly TRBD1 for D (8 bases). This CDR3 has 15 amino acids. Trimming shortened V by 2 bases and J by 4 bases, and 15 bases separated the two germline ends. CDR1 SGHRS and CDR2 YFSETQ come from the germline V gene. The CDR3 here is CASSLQNRGGETQYF. CDR3 nucleotides: TGCGCCAGCAGCTTACAAAACAGGGGGGGAGAGACCCAGTACTTC.

CDR3 bases: TGTGCCAGCAGCCTCACCCCTTCAGTTTCTGGAAACACCATATATTTT. Protein: CASSLTPSVSGNTIYF. J is TRBJ1-3 and V is TRBV3-1 (or the pseudogene TRBV3-2); D unresolved. The germline V gene encodes CDR1 LGHDT and CDR2 YNNKEL (reference sequence). The CDR3 totals 16 residues. Trimming pared 4 bases from V and 1 base from J, leaving 14 bases between.

The CDR3: CASSEAAGNTIYF. For the CDR3, the DNA is TGTGCCAGCTCCGAAGCCGCCGGAAACACCATATATTTT. The V gene is TRBV3-1 (or the pseudogene TRBV3-2), the J gene TRBJ1-3; no clear D gene. V lost 8 bases to trimming and J lost 4 bases, with 12 bases between them. Germline CDR1 is LGHDT and CDR2 is YNNKEL (reference sequence). The CDR3 length is 13 residues.

In nucleotides, the CDR3 is TGTGCCAGCAGGTCTGGAGCGGGTAATGAAAAACTGTTTTTT. Its translation: CASRSGAGNEKLFF. The J gene is TRBJ1-4, the V gene TRBV6-5; D uncertain. The V and J ends lost 6 bases and 4 bases respectively, with 12 bases between them. The CDR3 totals 14 residues. Germline V gene sequence: CDR1 MNHEY, CDR2 SVGAGI.